This T cell receptor beta chain appears in the sequencing data of a study of blood T cell repertoires in COVID-19. Method: immunoSEQ multiplex PCR; TCRdb's copy keeps in-frame clones and lacks some. This sample has about 220,000 clones, with 70% to 85% found just once. Losses at the gene ends were 5 bases for V and 2 bases for J; bases not matched to a gene: 10. The V gene's germline CDR1 is SGHTA and CDR2 FQGNSA. CDR3 length: 17 residues. This chain joins TRBV7-2 and TRBJ2-3; 10 nucleotides align to TRBD2. The sequenced sample consisted of peripheral blood. The origin of this receptor is a man between 50 and 59 years old with active or convalescent COVID-19. CDR3: CASSPDRLAGLTDTQYF. The CDR3 DNA sequence: TGTGCCAGCAGCCCAGATCGACTAGCGGGCCTCACAGATACGCAGTATTTT.